This entry lists 8 T cell receptor beta chains sequenced from one sample in a study of Graves' ophthalmopathy and Graves' hyperthyroidism. Amplified material comprised TCR beta CDR3 regions derived from RNA transcripts. In the first round, RT-PCR was carried out with HTBI primers, and a multiplex PCR formed the second round. TCRdb itself ran the multiplex PCR reads through MiXCR, one entry per CDR3 protein. The sample includes about 620,000 distinct CDR3 sequences, around a fifth of them seen just once. The specimen was peripheral blood. These receptor sequences come from a woman younger than 30 with stable Graves' hyperthyroidism. Some clones in this sample may be carry-over from other donors' samples.

At least ten counts were recorded for this clonotype. The chain carries TRBV29-1 and TRBJ1-1, with 7 bases matching TRBD1. Germline values: CDR1 SQVTM, CDR2 ANQGSEA. CDR3 length equals 16 residues. V shed 1 base, J shed 3 bases, and the junction held 11 bases outside the gene matches. The CDR3 region is CSVEVSPGGWDTEAFF. CDR3 sequence (DNA): TGCAGCGTTGAAGTCAGCCCAGGGGGTTGGGACACTGAAGCTTTCTTT. Combining the CDR3 with reference TRBV29-1 and TRBJ1-1 gives the whole variable domain SAVISQKPSRDICQRGTSLTIQCQVDSQVTMMFWYRQQPGQSLTLIATANQGSEATYESGFVIDKFPISRPNLTFSTLTVSNMSPEDSSIYLCSVEVSPGGWDTEAFFGQGTRLTVV.

Concerning this clonotype itself: This may stem from a read error, because a much larger clone lies one nucleotide away. The CDR3 region has the DNA TGTGCCAGCATTCCGACAGGGGGTCACTATGGCTACACCTTC. Protein sequence: CASIPTGGHYGYTF. This chain uses TRBV6-1 with TRBJ1-2, with 9 bases identical to TRBD1. The germline V gene encodes CDR1 MNHNS and CDR2 SASEGT. The CDR3 has 14 amino acids. V was pared by 7 bases and J by 3 bases, with 6 bases of the junction left unmatched.

This clonotype was recorded a few times. The chain carries TRBV2 and TRBJ1-1; 7 bases agree with TRBD1. The CDR3 runs to 15 residues. Germline-derived CDR1 and CDR2 are SNHLY and FYNNEI. V was pared by 1 base and J by 0 bases, with 2 bases of the junction left unmatched. The CDR3: CASSEEGGMNTEAFF. The CDR3 bases are TGTGCCAGCAGTGAAGAAGGGGGCATGAACACTGAAGCTTTCTTT.

This clonotype was seen a few times. In DNA, the CDR3 is TGCGCCAGCAGCCAAGAGGGACAGGGGTCAAACATTCAGTACTTC. The encoded protein is CASSQEGQGSNIQYF. This rearrangement joins TRBV4-1 to TRBJ2-4; TRBD1 matches at 10 bases. Germline V gene lookup returns CDR1 MGHRA and CDR2 YSYEKL. The CDR3 extends over 15 amino acids. Trimming cost V 0 bases and J 6 bases; bases outside gene matches: 2.

The chain links TRBV11-2 to TRBJ2-2; 14 nucleotides line up with TRBD2. The trim removed 5 bases at V and 0 bases at J, leaving 2 bases unmatched. This CDR3 spans 17 amino acids. The V gene's germline CDR1 is SGHAT and CDR2 FQNNGV. DNA of the CDR3: TGTGCCAGCAGCAAGACTAGCGGGAGGGCGAACACCGGGGAGCTGTTTTTT. Translation gives CASSKTSGRANTGELFF.

For this clonotype: The conserved closing phenylalanine or tryptophan is absent in this CDR3, likely reflecting a read error. This chain connects TRBV18 to TRBJ1-1; a possible D gene is TRBD1 (5 bases). CDR3 length equals 15 residues. V lost 5 bases and J lost 3, with 16 bases in between. Germline CDR1 reads KGHSH; CDR2 reads LQKENI. The CDR3 loop reads CASSAIQAVDTEAFL. The CDR3 DNA follows: TGTGCCAGCTCAGCCATACAGGCGGTGGACACTGAAGCTTTCCTT.

Many counts were recorded for this clonotype. The chain couples TRBV6-2 or TRBV6-3 to TRBJ2-7; TRBD2 matches at 9 bases. V lost 5 bases, J lost 2 bases, and 10 bases stayed unmatched. The CDR3 contains 16 residues. Germline CDR1 is MNHEY and CDR2 is SVGEGT. The CDR3 sequence: CASSRLSGGTPYEQYF. CDR3 bases: TGTGCCAGCAGTCGACTAAGCGGGGGGACCCCCTACGAGCAGTACTTC.

The rearrangement joins TRBV3-1 to TRBJ1-6; D not resolved. The CDR3 sequence is 16 residues long. The germline V gene encodes CDR1 LGHDT and CDR2 YNNKEL (reference sequence). V dropped 0 bases and J dropped 5 bases, with 11 bases sitting between them. The CDR3 region is CASSQDGQLNNSPLHF. CDR3 bases: TGTGCCAGCAGCCAAGACGGCCAGCTAAATAATTCACCCCTCCACTTT.